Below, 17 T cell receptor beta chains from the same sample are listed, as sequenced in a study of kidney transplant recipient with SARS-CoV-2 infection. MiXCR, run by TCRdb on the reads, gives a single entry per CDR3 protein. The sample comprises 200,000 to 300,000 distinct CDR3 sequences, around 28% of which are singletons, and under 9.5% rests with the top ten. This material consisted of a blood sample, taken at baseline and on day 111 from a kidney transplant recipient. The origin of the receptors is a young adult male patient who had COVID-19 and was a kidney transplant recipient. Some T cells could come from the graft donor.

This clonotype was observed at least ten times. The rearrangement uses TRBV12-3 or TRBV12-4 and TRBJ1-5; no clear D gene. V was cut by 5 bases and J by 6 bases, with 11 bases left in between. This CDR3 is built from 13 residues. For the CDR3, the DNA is TGTGCCAGCAGTGGGAGCTCCGGTCAGCCCCAGCATTTT. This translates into CASSGSSGQPQHF.

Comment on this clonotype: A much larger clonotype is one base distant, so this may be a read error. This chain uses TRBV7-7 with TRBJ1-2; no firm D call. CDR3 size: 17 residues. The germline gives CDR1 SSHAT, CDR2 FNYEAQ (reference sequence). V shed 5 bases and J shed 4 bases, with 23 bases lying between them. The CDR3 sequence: CASSAMGECRKTYGYTF. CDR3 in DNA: TGTGCCAGCAGCGCAATGGGTGAGTGCCGAAAGACCTATGGCTACACCTTC.

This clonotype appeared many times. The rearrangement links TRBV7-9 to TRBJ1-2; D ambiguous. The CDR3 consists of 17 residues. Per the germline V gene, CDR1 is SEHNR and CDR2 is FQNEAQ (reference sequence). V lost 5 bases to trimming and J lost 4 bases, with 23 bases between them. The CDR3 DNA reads TGTGCCAGCAGCGAGGACTTATACCATGGAAAGACCTATGGCTACACCTTC. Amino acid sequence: CASSEDLYHGKTYGYTF.

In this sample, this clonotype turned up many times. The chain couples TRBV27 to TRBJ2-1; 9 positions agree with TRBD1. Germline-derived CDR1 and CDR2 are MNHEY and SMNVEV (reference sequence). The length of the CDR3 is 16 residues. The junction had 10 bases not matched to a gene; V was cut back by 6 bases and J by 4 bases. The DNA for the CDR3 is TGTGCCAGCAGGATATACCGGGACAGGGAGTACAATGAGCAGTTCTTC. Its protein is CASRIYRDREYNEQFF.

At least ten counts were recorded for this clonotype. The CDR3 bases are TGCGCCAGCAGCGACTGGCTAGGACGTCGAAAGACCTATGGCTACACCTTC. It codes for CASSDWLGRRKTYGYTF. The chain combines TRBV4-3 with TRBJ1-2; D gene ambiguous. This CDR3 spans 17 amino acids. Germline V gene sequence: CDR1 LGHNA, CDR2 YSLEER. The ends were cut back, 5 bases at V and 4 bases at J, with 23 bases in the middle.

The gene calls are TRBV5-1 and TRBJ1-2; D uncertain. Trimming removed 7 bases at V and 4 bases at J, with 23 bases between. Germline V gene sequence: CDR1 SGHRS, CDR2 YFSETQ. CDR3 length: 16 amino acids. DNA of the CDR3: TGCGCCAGCTGTTTCGTATCGGTTCGAAAGACCTATGGCTACACCTTC. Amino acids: CASCFVSVRKTYGYTF.

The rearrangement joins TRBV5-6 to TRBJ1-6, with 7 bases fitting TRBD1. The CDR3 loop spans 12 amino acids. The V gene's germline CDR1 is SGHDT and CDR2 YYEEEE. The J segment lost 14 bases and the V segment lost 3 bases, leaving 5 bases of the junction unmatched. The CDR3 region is CASSSDRVTLHF. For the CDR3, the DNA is TGTGCCAGCAGCTCCGACAGGGTCACCCTCCACTTT.

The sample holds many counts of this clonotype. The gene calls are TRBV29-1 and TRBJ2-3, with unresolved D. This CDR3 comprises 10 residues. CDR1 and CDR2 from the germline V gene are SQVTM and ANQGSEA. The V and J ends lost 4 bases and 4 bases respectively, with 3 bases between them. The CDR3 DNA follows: TGCAGCGTTGGGGCAGATACGCAGTATTTT. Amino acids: CSVGADTQYF.

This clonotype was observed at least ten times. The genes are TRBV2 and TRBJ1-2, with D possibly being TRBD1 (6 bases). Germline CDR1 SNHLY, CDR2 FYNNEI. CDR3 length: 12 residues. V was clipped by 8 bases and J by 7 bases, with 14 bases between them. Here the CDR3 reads CASYTGNGGYTF. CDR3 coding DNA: TGTGCCAGCTATACAGGGAATGGTGGCTACACCTTC.

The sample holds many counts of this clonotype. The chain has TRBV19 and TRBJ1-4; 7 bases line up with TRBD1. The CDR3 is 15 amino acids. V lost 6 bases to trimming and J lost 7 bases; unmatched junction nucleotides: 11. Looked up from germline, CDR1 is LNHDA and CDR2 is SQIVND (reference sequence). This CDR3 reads CASRRGRAGGEKLFF. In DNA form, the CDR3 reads TGTGCCAGTAGAAGGGGCAGAGCAGGGGGTGAAAAACTGTTTTTT.

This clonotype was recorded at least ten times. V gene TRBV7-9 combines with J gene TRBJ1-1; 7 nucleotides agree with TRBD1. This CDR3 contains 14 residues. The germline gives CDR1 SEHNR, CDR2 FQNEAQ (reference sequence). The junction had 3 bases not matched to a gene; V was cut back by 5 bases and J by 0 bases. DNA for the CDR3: TGTGCCAGCAGCCTTACAGGGGTGAACACTGAAGCTTTCTTT. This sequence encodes CASSLTGVNTEAFF.

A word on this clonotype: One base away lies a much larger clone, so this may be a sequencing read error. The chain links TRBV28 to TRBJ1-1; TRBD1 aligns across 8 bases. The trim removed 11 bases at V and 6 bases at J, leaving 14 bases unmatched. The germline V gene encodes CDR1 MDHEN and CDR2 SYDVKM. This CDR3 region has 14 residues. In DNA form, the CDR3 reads TGTGCCTGCATCCTGGACAGGGCGAGGGCTGAAGCTTTCTTT. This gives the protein CACILDRARAEAFF. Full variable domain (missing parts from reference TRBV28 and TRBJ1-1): DVKVTQSSRYLVKRTGEKVFLECVQDMDHENMFWYRQDPGLGLRLIYFSYDVKMKEKGDIPEGYSVSREKKERFSLILESASTNQTSMYLCACILDRARAEAFFGQGTRLTVV.

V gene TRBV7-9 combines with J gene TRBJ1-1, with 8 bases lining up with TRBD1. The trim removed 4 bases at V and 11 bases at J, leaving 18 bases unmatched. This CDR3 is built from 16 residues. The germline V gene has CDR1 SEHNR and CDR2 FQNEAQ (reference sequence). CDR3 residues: CASSWTRTGMLREAFF. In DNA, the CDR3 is TGTGCCAGCAGCTGGACGAGGACAGGGATGTTACGTGAGGCTTTCTTT. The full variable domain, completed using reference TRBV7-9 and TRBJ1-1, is DTGVSQNPRHKITKRGQNVTFRCDPISEHNRLYWYRQTLGQGPEFLTYFQNEAQLEKSRLLSDRFSAERPKGSFSTLEIQRTEQGDSAMYLCASSWTRTGMLREAFFGQGTRLTVV.

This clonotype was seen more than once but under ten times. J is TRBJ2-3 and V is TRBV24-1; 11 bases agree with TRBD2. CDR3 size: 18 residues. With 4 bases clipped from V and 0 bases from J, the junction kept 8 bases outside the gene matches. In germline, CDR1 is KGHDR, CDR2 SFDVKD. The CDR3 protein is CATSDPGLAEASTDTQYF. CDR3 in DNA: TGTGCCACCAGTGACCCGGGACTAGCGGAGGCTAGCACAGATACGCAGTATTTT.

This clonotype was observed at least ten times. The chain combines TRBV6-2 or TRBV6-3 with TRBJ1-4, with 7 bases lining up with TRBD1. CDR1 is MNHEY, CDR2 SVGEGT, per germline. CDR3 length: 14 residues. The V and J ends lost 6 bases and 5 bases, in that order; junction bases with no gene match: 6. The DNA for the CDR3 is TGTGCCAGCAGCATGGGACAGCGAAATGAAAAACTGTTTTTT. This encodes CASSMGQRNEKLFF.

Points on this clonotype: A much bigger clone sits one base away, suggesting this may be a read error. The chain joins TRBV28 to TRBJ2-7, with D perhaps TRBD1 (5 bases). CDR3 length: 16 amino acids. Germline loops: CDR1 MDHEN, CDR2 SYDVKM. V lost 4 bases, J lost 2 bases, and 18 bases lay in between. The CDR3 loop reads CASSSPSREPTYEQYF. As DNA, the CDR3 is TGTGCCAGCAGTTCACCCAGCAGGGAACCGACCTACGAGCAGTACTTC.

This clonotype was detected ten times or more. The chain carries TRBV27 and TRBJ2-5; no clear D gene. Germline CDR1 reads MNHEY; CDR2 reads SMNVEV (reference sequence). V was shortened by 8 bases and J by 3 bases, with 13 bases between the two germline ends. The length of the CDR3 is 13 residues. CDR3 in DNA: TGTGCCAGCTCCCGGGCAGAGAAAGAGACCCAGTACTTC. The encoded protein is CASSRAEKETQYF.